The clone carrying this T cell receptor beta chain was found a few times. Its antigen remains unidentified. The data derive from a study of CD8 T cells in ankylosing spondylitis. CDR1 is SNHLY and CDR2 is FYNNEI in the germline V gene. The germline V and J ends were trimmed by 3 bases and 0 bases, with 5 bases remaining between them. This CDR3 has 13 residues. Findings and caveats of the study: Disease-associated clonotypes exhibited CD8+ identity and were relatively infrequent in peripheral blood. A motif in TCR beta, a set of roughly eight highly homologous variants, appeared characteristic of ankylosing spondylitis blood. Enrichment of disease-linked clones was reportedly significant in matched ankylosing spondylitis synovial fluid.

Researchers built TCR beta libraries using quantitative 5'-RACE with molecular barcodes. TCRdb redid the calling of the 5' RACE reads with MiXCR, one entry per CDR3 protein. The sample consists of roughly 700,000 distinct CDR3 sequences, over 15% of them appearing once. The origin of this receptor is a male donor with ankylosing spondylitis. The chain uses TRBV2 and TRBJ1-2; no clear D. Sequenced material: blood, either unsorted or a sorted T cell fraction (not recorded which). The CDR3 sequence: CASSDPANYGYTF. As DNA, the CDR3 is TGTGCCAGCAGTGACCCTGCTAACTATGGCTACACCTTC.